This T cell receptor beta chain was observed in a study of metastatic and nonmetastatic thyroid tumors. Study-level background: Malignant thyroid and benign thyroid patients provided blood and tumor or nodule tissue whose repertoires were compared. Overall study findings and caveats: The reported finding was significantly higher TCR beta diversity in malignant thyroid tumors relative to benign nodules, in blood and tumor.

This clone was detected ten times or more. The antigen is unknown. Per the authors' pipeline: Built for papillary thyroid cancer, a distant-metastasis classifier drew on CDR3 differences across clinicopathological groups. TCRdb re-called the PCR reads through MiXCR. TCRdb, rather than the study authors, made the V and J calls. Found here are tens of thousands of clones, about 32% of them singletons; the top ten hold more than 30%. Each patient went into thyroid surgery without having received any treatment. This TCR derives from a female donor with papillary thyroid cancer or a benign thyroid nodule (not recorded which). Some clones in this sample may be carry-over from other donors' samples. Sequences were obtained from blood.

The CDR3 protein is CASSLASRGSTDTQYF. CDR3 sequence (DNA): TGTGCCAGCAGCTTAGCGTCTCGGGGGAGCACAGATACGCAGTATTTT. J is TRBJ2-3 and V is TRBV5-5, with D possibly being TRBD2 (6 bases). Per germline, CDR1 SGHKS and CDR2 YYEKEE (reference sequence). The V end lost 2 bases, the J end lost 0 bases, and 13 bases lay between the germline ends. The CDR3 has 16 amino acids.